The sample holds one count of the clone carrying this T cell receptor (beta chain). Its specificity is not known. Donors likely had unrecorded immune exposures despite being nominally healthy when sampled. The data are from a study of cytomegalovirus exposure and HLA in healthy donors. Study as a whole: There were 350 to 400 genotyped donors. Of these, roughly 82% fell in the genetic ancestry cluster associated with self-reported Caucasian donors. Study observations and caveats: Links to common viral pathogens appeared, in a later analysis, for several of the most significant clusters.

It was with 60 Vbeta and 13 Jbeta primers that the PCR ran. Profiled with immunoSEQ multiplex PCR; TCRdb holds only in-frame clones, not every one. Of about 150,000 clones listed, about three quarters are singletons. Germline V CDR1 and CDR2: MDHEN, SYDVKM. The CDR3 contains 12 residues. V was trimmed by 6 bases and J by 1 base, leaving 6 bases between them. The sequencing sample was made of PBMCs. The J gene is TRBJ1-1, the V gene TRBV28; possibly TRBD1 for D (6 bases). The sequence came from a woman aged 25 to 39 in good health and CMV-seropositive. CDR3 nucleotides: TGTGCCAGCAGACAGGGGAACACTGAAGCTTTCTTT. Its translation is CASRQGNTEAFF. Variable domain in full (rest from reference TRBV28 and TRBJ1-1): DVKVTQSSRYLVKRTGEKVFLECVQDMDHENMFWYRQDPGLGLRLIYFSYDVKMKEKGDIPEGYSVSREKKERFSLILESASTNQTSMYLCASRQGNTEAFFGQGTRLTVV.